This TCR beta chain stems from a study of shared clonotypes between healthy human individuals. Overall study: The study enrolled a couple of women and a few men aged 18 to 49.

This clone came up a few times. CDR3 size: 17 residues. CDR1 and CDR2 (germline): SGHDT, YYEEEE. The germline V and J ends were trimmed by 1 base and 0 bases, with 13 bases remaining between them. The assay used deep level. The material for each subset, its genomic DNA, was split evenly across several immunoSEQ plates. Method: immunoSEQ multiplex PCR; TCRdb's copy keeps in-frame clones and lacks some. The sample consists of about half a million clones, more than 65% of them appearing once. The sample was PBMCs. The genes are TRBV5-6 and TRBJ1-4; D is unresolved. The sequence came from a woman between 35 and 50 years old in good health. Some clones in this sample may be carry-over from other donors' samples. The CDR3 loop reads CASSLTAGVATNEKLFF. CDR3 nucleotides: TGTGCCAGCAGCTTGACGGCAGGAGTTGCAACTAATGAAAAACTGTTTTTT.